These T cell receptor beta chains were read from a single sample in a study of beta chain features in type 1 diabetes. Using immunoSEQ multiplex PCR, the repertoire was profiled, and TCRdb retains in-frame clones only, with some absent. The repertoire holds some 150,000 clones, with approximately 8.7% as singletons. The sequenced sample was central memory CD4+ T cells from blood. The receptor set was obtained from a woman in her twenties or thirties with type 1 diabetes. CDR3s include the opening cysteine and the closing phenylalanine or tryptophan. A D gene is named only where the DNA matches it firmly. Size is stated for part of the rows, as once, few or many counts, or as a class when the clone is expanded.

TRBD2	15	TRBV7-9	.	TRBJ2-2	TGTGCCAGCAGCTCGGGACTAGCGGGAGCCGGGGAGCTGTTTTTT	CASSSGLAGAGELFF
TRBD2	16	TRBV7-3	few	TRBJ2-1	TGTGCCAGCAGCCCCCGACTAGCGGGAGGGGTCAATGAGCAGTTCTTC	CASSPRLAGGVNEQFF
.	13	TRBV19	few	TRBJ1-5	TGTGCCAGTAGTATTGGCAGCGATCAGCCCCAGCATTTT	CASSIGSDQPQHF
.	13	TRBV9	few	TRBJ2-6	TGTGCCAGTGGAGAATCTGGGGCCAACGTCCTGACTTTC	CASGESGANVLTF
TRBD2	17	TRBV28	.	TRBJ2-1	TGTGCCAGCAGTTTCCAACTAGCGGGAGGGCCTATCAATGAGCAGTTCTTC	CASSFQLAGGPINEQFF
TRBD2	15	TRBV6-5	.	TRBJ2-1	TGTGCCAGCAGTTACTATAGCGGGAGGGCCCGTGAGCAGTTCTTC	CASSYYSGRAREQFF
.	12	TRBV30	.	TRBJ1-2	TGTGCCTGGAGCAACGGGGGGTCCGGCTACACCTTC	CAWSNGGSGYTF
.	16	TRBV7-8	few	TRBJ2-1	TGTGCCAGCAGCCCCCTAGAAGCGAATTCCTACAATGAGCAGTTCTTC	CASSPLEANSYNEQFF
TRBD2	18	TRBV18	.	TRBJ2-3	TGTGCCAGCTCATTTAACCGGGACTACCGTACTAGCACAGATACGCAGTATTTT	CASSFNRDYRTSTDTQYF
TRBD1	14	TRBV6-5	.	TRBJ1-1	TGTGCCAGCAGTTTTGCGTCCGGGACAGTTGAAGCTTTCTTT	CASSFASGTVEAFF